A single sample gave rise to the 16 T cell receptor beta chains below, sequenced in a study of cytomegalovirus exposure and HLA in healthy donors. The PCR was carried out with 60 Vbeta primers and 13 Jbeta primers. Assay used: immunoSEQ multiplex PCR; TCRdb lists only in-frame clones, some missing. The specimen's table records approximately 100,000 clones. The material sequenced was PBMCs. The receptors shown here come from a man in his forties or fifties in good health and CMV-seronegative.

The V and J genes are TRBV11-2 and TRBJ2-7, with 10 bases fitting TRBD1. Germline trimming cut 5 bases from V and 3 bases from J; bases unmatched to any gene: 4. This CDR3 contains 14 residues. Germline values: CDR1 SGHAT, CDR2 FQNNGV. This CDR3 is CASSGGTGVYEQYF. The CDR3 DNA follows: TGTGCCAGCAGCGGGGGGACAGGGGTCTACGAGCAGTACTTC.

This chain links TRBV6-6 with TRBJ2-7, with D maybe TRBD2 (6 bases). Trimming stripped 5 bases from V and 4 bases from J, with 15 bases between. Germline lookup yields CDR1 MNHNY and CDR2 SVGAGI (reference sequence). There are 14 residues in the CDR3. CDR3 nucleotide sequence: TGTGCCAGCAGTCACACCGGGACTCAATACGAGCAGTACTTC. This sequence encodes CASSHTGTQYEQYF.

This chain uses TRBV7-2 with TRBJ2-5, with TRBD2 matching 10 bases. Per germline, CDR1 SGHTA and CDR2 FQGNSA. The V segment lost 2 bases and the J segment 3 bases; nucleotides outside the gene matches: 3. The CDR3 covers 15 residues. The CDR3 spells CASSLSGGAKETQYF. The CDR3 DNA reads TGTGCCAGCAGCTTAAGCGGGGGGGCAAAAGAGACCCAGTACTTC.

The V and J genes are TRBV10-3 and TRBJ2-7; 7 nucleotides align to TRBD1. V shed 6 bases and J 2 bases; nucleotides not matched to a gene: 7. In germline, CDR1 is ENHRY, CDR2 SYGVKD. CDR3 length: 14 amino acids. The CDR3 here is CAIRRTGPTYEQYF. The CDR3 region has the DNA TGTGCCATCAGGAGGACAGGACCAACCTACGAGCAGTACTTC.

This sequence joins TRBV30 and TRBJ2-5; D is perhaps TRBD2 (5 bases). The DNA end is more similar to TRBJ2-7, so the J call may be wrong. Germline V gene data show CDR1 as GTSNPN and CDR2 as SVGIG (reference sequence). This CDR3 is built from 14 residues. CDR3 loop: CAWSPPTSIYEQYF. As DNA, the CDR3 is TGTGCCTGGAGTCCCCCTACTAGTATCTACGAGCAGTACTTC.

This sequence joins TRBV27 and TRBJ2-7; tentative D call: TRBD2 (5 bases). The CDR3 contains 14 residues. V dropped 6 bases and J dropped 0 bases, with 12 bases sitting between them. In germline, CDR1 is MNHEY, CDR2 SMNVEV (reference sequence). CDR3 nucleotide sequence: TGTGCCAGCAGAGCGGTGAAGAGCTCCTACGAGCAGTACTTC. Residues: CASRAVKSSYEQYF.

The chain carries TRBV7-9 and TRBJ2-1, with D tentatively TRBD2 (6 bases). Per the germline V gene, CDR1 is SEHNR and CDR2 is FQNEAQ (reference sequence). The CDR3 consists of 12 residues. The germline V and J ends were trimmed by 3 bases and 8 bases, with 8 bases remaining between them. As DNA, the CDR3 is TGTGCCAGCAGCTTCCAGCGGGATGAGCAGTTCTTC. Translated: CASSFQRDEQFF.

The CDR3 sequence: CASSQEGRDSYEQYF. In nucleotides, the CDR3 is TGCGCCAGCAGCCAAGAGGGGCGGGACTCCTACGAGCAGTACTTC. The chain has TRBV4-3 and TRBJ2-5; tentative D call: TRBD2 (6 bases). The J call may be mistaken, given a closer DNA end match to TRBJ2-7. CDR3 length equals 15 residues. Germline V gene lookup returns CDR1 LGHNA and CDR2 YSLEER.

The V and J genes are TRBV7-8 and TRBJ2-7; unclear D gene. V lost 5 bases and J 3 bases, leaving 23 bases between the germline ends. The length of the CDR3 is 17 residues. The germline V gene has CDR1 SGHVS and CDR2 FQNEAQ. The CDR3 sequence: CASSLQVTLRHNYEQYF. The DNA of the CDR3 is TGTGCCAGCAGCCTCCAGGTGACCCTCCGGCACAACTACGAGCAGTACTTC.

The rearrangement uses TRBV25-1 and TRBJ2-1, with a weak D call TRBD2 (6 bases). This CDR3 has 16 residues. Germline V gene sequence: CDR1 MGHDK, CDR2 SYGVNS. V lost 3 bases and J lost 8, with 20 bases in between. DNA for the CDR3: TGTGCCAGCAGTGAGACCGGGATCCACGGGAGCCATGAGCAGTTCTTC. This sequence encodes CASSETGIHGSHEQFF. Drawing the rest from reference TRBV25-1 and TRBJ2-1, the complete variable domain is EADIYQTPRYLVIGTGKKITLECSQTMGHDKMYWYQQDPGMELHLIHYSYGVNSTEKGDLSSESTVSRIRTEHFPLTLESARPSHTSQYLCASSETGIHGSHEQFFGPGTRLTVL.

The V call is TRBV7-2, the J call TRBJ2-5; 11 positions match TRBD2. This CDR3 comprises 16 residues. Germline CDR1 SGHTA, CDR2 FQGNSA. Losses at the gene ends were 1 base for V and 1 base for J; bases not matched to a gene: 2. CDR3 in amino acids: CASSLGSGGVQETQYF. CDR3 nucleotide sequence: TGTGCCAGCAGCTTAGGTAGCGGGGGGGTCCAAGAGACCCAGTACTTC.

This chain uses TRBV18 with TRBJ1-5; D is ambiguous. The germline V gene encodes CDR1 KGHSH and CDR2 LQKENI. CDR3 length equals 13 residues. Trimming pared 6 bases from V and 4 bases from J, leaving 10 bases between. As DNA, the CDR3 is TGTGCCAGCTCCCCGGGGAGAAATCAGCCCCAGCATTTT. The encoded protein is CASSPGRNQPQHF.

This chain links TRBV28 with TRBJ1-1; D possibly corresponds to TRBD1 (5 bases). Deletions cut 2 bases from V and 2 bases from J, with 9 bases between. CDR3 size: 14 residues. Germline assignment: CDR1 MDHEN and CDR2 SYDVKM. Here the CDR3 DNA reads TGTGCCAGCAGTTTAGTGACAGATAACACTGAAGCTTTCTTT. Its protein product is CASSLVTDNTEAFF.

The chain recombines TRBV27 with TRBJ2-2; D unresolved. V was pared by 10 bases and J by 1 base, with 7 bases between. The germline CDR1 and CDR2 sequences are MNHEY and SMNVEV (reference sequence). CDR3 length equals 12 residues. The CDR3: CAKQQNTGELFF. The CDR3 DNA is TGTGCCAAACAACAGAACACCGGGGAGCTGTTTTTT.

V is TRBV6-5 and J is TRBJ2-7; TRBD1 is a possible D gene (6 bases). The germline V gene has CDR1 MNHEY and CDR2 SVGAGI. Trimming left V 2 bases short and J 1 base short, with 12 bases between. This CDR3 spans 15 amino acids. CDR3 amino acids: CASSYAQGPSYEQYF. In DNA, the CDR3 is TGTGCCAGCAGTTACGCCCAGGGGCCTTCCTACGAGCAGTACTTC.

CDR3 loop: CASSEALRTVNGYTF. The CDR3 bases are TGTGCCAGCAGTGAAGCGTTGAGGACAGTTAATGGCTACACCTTC. The chain joins TRBV6-1 to TRBJ1-2, with D perhaps TRBD1 (6 bases). This CDR3 region has 15 residues. Germline CDR1 reads MNHNS; CDR2 reads SASEGT. Trimming stripped 0 bases from V and 6 bases from J, with 14 bases between.